The 8 T cell receptor beta chains listed next were all sequenced from one sample in a study of shared clonotypes between healthy human individuals. Sequencing was performed with immunoSEQ multiplex PCR; in TCRdb, only in-frame clones are kept and a portion is missing. The table records millions of clones, 93% of them present only once. The sample comprised naive CD4+ T cells from PBMCs. Noted subset: CD45RA+ positively selected. These receptors all come from a man younger than 30 in good health. Some clones in this sample may be carry-over from other donors' samples.

Worth noting for this clone: A junction end diverges from the germline sequence, so it may reflect a read error. CDR3 coding DNA: TGTGCCAGCAGCTTGGTGGCAGGGAGCCGGGAAGACTTC. Encoded protein: CASSLVAGSREDF. V usage is TRBV5-5 and J usage is TRBJ2-7; D possibly matches TRBD1 or TRBD2 (5 bases each). The germline CDR1 and CDR2 sequences are SGHKS and YYEKEE (reference sequence). The CDR3 is 13 amino acids.

The rearrangement uses TRBV4-2 and TRBJ2-7; D unclear. Germline values: CDR1 LGHNA, CDR2 YNFKEQ. The CDR3 spans 17 residues. Trimming cost V 0 bases and J 7 bases, with 22 bases left between them. The CDR3 region has the DNA TGTGCCAGCAGCCAAGATCATGGAAAGGGTGGCCGTCGGGAGCAGTACTTC. Protein: CASSQDHGKGGRREQYF.

The chain joins TRBV5-1 to TRBJ2-2; 8 bases map to TRBD2. This CDR3 has 15 amino acids. Germline-derived CDR1 and CDR2 are SGHRS and YFSETQ. V was clipped by 4 bases and J by 4 bases; unmatched bases: 6. Here the CDR3 reads CASSLSGRVTGELFF. The CDR3 DNA is TGCGCCAGCAGCCTGTCCGGGAGGGTCACCGGGGAGCTGTTTTTT.

V usage is TRBV13 and J usage is TRBJ2-5; 9 bases map to TRBD2. Germline-derived CDR1 and CDR2 are PRHDT and FYEKMQ (reference sequence). The CDR3 is made up of 15 amino acids. With 2 bases clipped from V and 3 bases from J, the junction kept 4 bases outside the gene matches. CDR3 DNA sequence: TGTGCCAGCAGCTTATGGACTAGCGCAAAAGAGACCCAGTACTTC. Its translation: CASSLWTSAKETQYF.

This clone was counted once. The rearrangement links TRBV28 to TRBJ2-2; 7 bases map to TRBD2. CDR3 length: 15 amino acids. With 2 bases clipped from V and 5 bases from J, the junction kept 5 bases outside the gene matches. Germline CDR1 and CDR2: MDHEN and SYDVKM. The CDR3 protein is CASSLGDGRTGELFF. CDR3 sequence (DNA): TGTGCCAGCAGTTTAGGGGACGGGAGGACCGGGGAGCTGTTTTTT.

V usage is TRBV5-4 and J usage is TRBJ1-4; 10 bases map to TRBD1. V gave up 3 bases and J gave up 7 bases; unmatched junction bases: 3. The CDR3 covers 14 residues. Germline values: CDR1 SGHNT, CDR2 YYREEE (reference sequence). The CDR3 DNA is TGTGCCAGCAGCTCCCGGACAGGGGGTGAAAAACTGTTTTTT. It translates to CASSSRTGGEKLFF.

This chain joins TRBV6-1 and TRBJ2-1; 10 nucleotides line up with TRBD2. The CDR3 totals 19 residues. Germline CDR1 reads MNHNS; CDR2 reads SASEGT. J lost 3 bases, V lost 2 bases, and 13 bases had no gene match. The CDR3 region has the DNA TGTGCCAGCAGTGAATCCTTAGCGGGAGGCTATACGGTCTACAATGAGCAGTTCTTC. It codes for CASSESLAGGYTVYNEQFF.

The chain combines TRBV29-1 with TRBJ2-3, with 9 bases fitting TRBD2. The ends lost 7 bases at V and 6 bases at J; junction bases unmatched: 11. Germline V gene sequence: CDR1 SQVTM, CDR2 ANQGSEA. The CDR3 is 14 amino acids. The CDR3 nucleotides are TGCAGCGCCGGGCGGCTAGCGGGAAGGGATACGCAGTATTTT. Its protein is CSAGRLAGRDTQYF.